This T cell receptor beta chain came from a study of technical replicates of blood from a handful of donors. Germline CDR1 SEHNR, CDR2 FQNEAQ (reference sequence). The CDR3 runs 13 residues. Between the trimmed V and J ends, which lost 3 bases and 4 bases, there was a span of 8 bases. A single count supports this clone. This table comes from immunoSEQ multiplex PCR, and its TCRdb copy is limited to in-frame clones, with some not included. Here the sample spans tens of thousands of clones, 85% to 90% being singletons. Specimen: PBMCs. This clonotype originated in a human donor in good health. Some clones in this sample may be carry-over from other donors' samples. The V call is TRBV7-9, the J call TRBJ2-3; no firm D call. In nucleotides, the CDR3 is TGTGCCAGCAGCTTTGGTTCGGCAGATACGCAGTATTTT. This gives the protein CASSFGSADTQYF.